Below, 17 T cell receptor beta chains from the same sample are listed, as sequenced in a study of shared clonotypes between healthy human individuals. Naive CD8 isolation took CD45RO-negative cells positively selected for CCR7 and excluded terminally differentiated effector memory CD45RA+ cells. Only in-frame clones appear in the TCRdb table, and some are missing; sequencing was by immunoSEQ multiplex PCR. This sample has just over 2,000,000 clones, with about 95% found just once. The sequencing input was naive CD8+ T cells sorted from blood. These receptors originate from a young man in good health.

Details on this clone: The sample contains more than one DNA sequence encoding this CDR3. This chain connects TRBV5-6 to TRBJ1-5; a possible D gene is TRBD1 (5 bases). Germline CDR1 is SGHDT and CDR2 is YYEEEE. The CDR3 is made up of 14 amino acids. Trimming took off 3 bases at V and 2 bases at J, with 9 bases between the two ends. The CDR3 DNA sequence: TGTGCCAGCAGCTCCGGAGGGGGCAATCAGCCCCAGCATTTT. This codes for CASSSGGGNQPQHF.

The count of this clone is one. CDR3 amino acids: CASSLGTTDEAFF. CDR3 in DNA: TGTGCCAGCAGCTTAGGAACGACCGATGAAGCTTTCTTT. The V and J genes are TRBV11-2 and TRBJ1-1; D not certain. The CDR3 spans 13 residues. Trimming cost V 1 base and J 7 bases, with 10 bases left between them. Germline V gene sequence: CDR1 SGHAT, CDR2 FQNNGV.

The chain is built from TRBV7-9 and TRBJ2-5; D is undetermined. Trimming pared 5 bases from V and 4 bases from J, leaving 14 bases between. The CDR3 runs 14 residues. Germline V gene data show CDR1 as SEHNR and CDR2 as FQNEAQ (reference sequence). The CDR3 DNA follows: TGTGCCAGCAGCCCCCCCCTCGGGCTAGAGACCCAGTACTTC. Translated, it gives CASSPPLGLETQYF.

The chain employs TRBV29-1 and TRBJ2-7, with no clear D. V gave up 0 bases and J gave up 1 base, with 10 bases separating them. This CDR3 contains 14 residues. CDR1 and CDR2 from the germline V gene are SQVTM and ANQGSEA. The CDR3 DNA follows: TGCAGCGTTGAAGAGGTCGGGCCTTCCTACGAGCAGTACTTC. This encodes CSVEEVGPSYEQYF.

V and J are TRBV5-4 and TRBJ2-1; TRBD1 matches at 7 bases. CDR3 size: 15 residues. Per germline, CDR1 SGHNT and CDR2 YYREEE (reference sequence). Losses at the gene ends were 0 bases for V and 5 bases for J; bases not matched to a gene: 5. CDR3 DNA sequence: TGTGCCAGCAGCTTGGTACAGGGGATAAACAATGAGCAGTTCTTC. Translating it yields CASSLVQGINNEQFF.

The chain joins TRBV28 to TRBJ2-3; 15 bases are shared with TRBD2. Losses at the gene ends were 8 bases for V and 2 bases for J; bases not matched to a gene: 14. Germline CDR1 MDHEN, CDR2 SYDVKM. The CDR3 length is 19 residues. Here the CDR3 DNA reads TGTGCCAGCGGCCTCGTAATAGGGACTAGCGGGGGGTTCACAGATACGCAGTATTTT. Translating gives CASGLVIGTSGGFTDTQYF.

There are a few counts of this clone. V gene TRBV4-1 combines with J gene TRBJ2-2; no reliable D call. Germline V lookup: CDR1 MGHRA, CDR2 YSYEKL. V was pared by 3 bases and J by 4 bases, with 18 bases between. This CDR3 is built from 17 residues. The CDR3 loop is CASSQYLGRSSTGELFF. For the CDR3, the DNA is TGCGCCAGCAGCCAGTACCTAGGGCGGTCCAGCACCGGGGAGCTGTTTTTT.

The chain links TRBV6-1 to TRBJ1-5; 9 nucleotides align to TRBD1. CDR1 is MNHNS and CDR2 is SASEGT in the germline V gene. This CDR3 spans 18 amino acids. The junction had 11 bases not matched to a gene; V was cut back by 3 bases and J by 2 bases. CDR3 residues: CASSDQEGQGLGNQPQHF. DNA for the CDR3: TGTGCCAGCAGTGACCAGGAAGGACAGGGGTTGGGCAATCAGCCCCAGCATTTT.

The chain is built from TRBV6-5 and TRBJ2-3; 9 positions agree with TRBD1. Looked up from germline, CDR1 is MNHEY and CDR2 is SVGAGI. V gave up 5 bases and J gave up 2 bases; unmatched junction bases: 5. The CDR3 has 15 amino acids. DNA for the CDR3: TGTGCCAGCAGTGCACAGGGGGCGTTCACAGATACGCAGTATTTT. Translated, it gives CASSAQGAFTDTQYF.

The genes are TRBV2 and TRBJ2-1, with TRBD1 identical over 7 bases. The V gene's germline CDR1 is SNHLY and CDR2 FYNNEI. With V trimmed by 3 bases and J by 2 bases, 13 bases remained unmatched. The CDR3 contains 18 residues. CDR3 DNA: TGTGCCAGCAGTGAGGCCCACCGGACAGGAAAAGCCTACAATGAGCAGTTCTTC. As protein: CASSEAHRTGKAYNEQFF.

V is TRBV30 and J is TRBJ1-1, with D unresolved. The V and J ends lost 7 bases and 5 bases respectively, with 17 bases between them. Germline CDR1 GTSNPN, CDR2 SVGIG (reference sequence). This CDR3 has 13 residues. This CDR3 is CAFVRAGRTEAFF. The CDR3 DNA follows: TGTGCCTTCGTCCGGGCCGGGAGGACTGAAGCTTTCTTT. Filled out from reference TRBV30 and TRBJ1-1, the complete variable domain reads SQTIHQWPATLVQPVGSPLSLECTVEGTSNPNLYWYRQAAGRGLQLLFYSVGIGQISSEVPQNLSASRPQDRQFILSSKKLLLSDSGFYLCAFVRAGRTEAFFGQGTRLTVV.

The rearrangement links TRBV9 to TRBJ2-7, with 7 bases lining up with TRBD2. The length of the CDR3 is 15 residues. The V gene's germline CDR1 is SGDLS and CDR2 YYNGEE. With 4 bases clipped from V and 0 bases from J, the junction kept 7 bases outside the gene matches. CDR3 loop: CASSSEGTTSYEQYF. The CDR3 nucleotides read TGTGCCAGCAGCTCAGAAGGGACTACCTCCTACGAGCAGTACTTC.

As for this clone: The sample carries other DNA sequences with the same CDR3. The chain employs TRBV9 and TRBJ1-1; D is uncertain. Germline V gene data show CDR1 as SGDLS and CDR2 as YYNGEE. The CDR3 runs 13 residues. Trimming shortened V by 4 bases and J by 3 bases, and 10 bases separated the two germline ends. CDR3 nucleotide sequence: TGTGCCAGCAGCTTAGGCGGGGACACTGAAGCTTTCTTT. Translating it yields CASSLGGDTEAFF.

The CDR3 reads CAISEPSGGYNEQFF. CDR3 DNA sequence: TGTGCCATCAGTGAGCCAAGCGGGGGCTACAATGAGCAGTTCTTC. The chain uses TRBV10-3 and TRBJ2-1; 8 bases map to TRBD2. Germline V gene data show CDR1 as ENHRY and CDR2 as SYGVKD. The trim removed 2 bases at V and 3 bases at J, leaving 3 bases unmatched. The CDR3 spans 15 residues.

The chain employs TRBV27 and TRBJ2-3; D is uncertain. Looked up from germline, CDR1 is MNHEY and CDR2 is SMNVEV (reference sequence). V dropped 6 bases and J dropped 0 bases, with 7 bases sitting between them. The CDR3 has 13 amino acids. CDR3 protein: CASRRLSTDTQYF. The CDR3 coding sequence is TGTGCCAGCAGGCGACTCAGCACAGATACGCAGTATTTT.

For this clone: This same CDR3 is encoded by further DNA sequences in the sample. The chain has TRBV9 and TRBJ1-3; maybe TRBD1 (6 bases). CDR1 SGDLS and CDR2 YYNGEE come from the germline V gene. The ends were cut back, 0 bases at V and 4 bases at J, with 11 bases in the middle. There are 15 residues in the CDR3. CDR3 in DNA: TGTGCCAGCAGCGTAGGAGGGGGAGGAGGAAACACCATATATTTT. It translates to CASSVGGGGGNTIYF.

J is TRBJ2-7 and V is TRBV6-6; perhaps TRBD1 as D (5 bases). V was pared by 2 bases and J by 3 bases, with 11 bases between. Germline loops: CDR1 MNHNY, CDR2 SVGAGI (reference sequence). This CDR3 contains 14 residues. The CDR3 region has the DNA TGTGCCAGCAGTTACCCACAGGCCTACTACGAGCAGTACTTC. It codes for CASSYPQAYYEQYF.